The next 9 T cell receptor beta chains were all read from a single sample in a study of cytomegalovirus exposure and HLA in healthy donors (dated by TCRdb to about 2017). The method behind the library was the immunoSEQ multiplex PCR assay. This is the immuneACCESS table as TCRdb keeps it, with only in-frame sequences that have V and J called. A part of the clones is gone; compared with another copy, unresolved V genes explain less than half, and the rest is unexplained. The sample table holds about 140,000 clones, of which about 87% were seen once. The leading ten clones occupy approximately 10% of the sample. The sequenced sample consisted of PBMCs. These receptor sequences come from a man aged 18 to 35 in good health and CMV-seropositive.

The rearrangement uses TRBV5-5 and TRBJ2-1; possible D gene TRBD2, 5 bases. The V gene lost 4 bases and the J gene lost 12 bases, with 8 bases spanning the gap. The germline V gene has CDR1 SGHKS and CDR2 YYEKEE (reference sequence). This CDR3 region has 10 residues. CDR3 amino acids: CASSGGGQFF. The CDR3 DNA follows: TGTGCCAGCAGCGGAGGTGGGCAGTTCTTC.

In DNA form, the CDR3 reads TGTGCCAGCAGTTACTCGAACTATTTCTACGAGCAGTACTTC. This translates into CASSYSNYFYEQYF. V usage is TRBV6-5 and J usage is TRBJ2-7; D is unresolved. The CDR3 length is 14 residues. Germline V gene data show CDR1 as MNHEY and CDR2 as SVGAGI. The V and J ends lost 0 bases and 3 bases respectively, with 9 bases between them.

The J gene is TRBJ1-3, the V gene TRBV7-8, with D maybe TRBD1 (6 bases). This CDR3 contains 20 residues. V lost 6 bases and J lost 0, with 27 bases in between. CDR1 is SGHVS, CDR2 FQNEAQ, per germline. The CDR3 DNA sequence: TGTGCCAGCAGTCTACCCCGGACAGTACTTCACTCAGGCTCTGGAAACACCATATATTTT. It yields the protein CASSLPRTVLHSGSGNTIYF.

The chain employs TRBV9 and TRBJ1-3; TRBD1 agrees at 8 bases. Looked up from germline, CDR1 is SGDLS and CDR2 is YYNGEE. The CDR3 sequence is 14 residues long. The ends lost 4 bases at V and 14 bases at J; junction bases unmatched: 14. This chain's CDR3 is CASSSRRTTGELYF. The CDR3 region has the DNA TGTGCCAGCAGCTCCCGCCGGACGACAGGGGAATTATATTTT.

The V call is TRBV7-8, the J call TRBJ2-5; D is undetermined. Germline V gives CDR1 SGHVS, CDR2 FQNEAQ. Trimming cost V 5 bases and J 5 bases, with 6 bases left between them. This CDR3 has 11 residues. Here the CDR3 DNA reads TGTGCCAGCAGCCCAGCGGAGACCCAGTACTTC. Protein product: CASSPAETQYF.

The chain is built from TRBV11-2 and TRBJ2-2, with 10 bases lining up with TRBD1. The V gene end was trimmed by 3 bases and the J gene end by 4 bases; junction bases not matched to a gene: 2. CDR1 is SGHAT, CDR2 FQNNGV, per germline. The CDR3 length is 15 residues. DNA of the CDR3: TGTGCCAGCAGCTTTAGGACAGGGGGCACCGGGGAGCTGTTTTTT. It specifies CASSFRTGGTGELFF.

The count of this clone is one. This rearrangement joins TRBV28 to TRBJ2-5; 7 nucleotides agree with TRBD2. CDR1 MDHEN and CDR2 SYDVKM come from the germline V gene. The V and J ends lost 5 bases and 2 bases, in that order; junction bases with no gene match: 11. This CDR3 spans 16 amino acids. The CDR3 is CASSGSLLAVQETQYF. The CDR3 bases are TGTGCCAGCAGTGGTAGTTTGCTAGCGGTACAAGAGACCCAGTACTTC.

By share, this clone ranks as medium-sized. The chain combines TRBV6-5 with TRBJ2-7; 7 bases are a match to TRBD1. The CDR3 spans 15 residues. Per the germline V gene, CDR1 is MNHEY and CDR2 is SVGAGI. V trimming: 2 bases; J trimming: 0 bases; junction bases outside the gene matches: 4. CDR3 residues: CASSYQTGSSYEQYF. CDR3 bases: TGTGCCAGCAGTTACCAGACAGGGAGCTCCTACGAGCAGTACTTC.

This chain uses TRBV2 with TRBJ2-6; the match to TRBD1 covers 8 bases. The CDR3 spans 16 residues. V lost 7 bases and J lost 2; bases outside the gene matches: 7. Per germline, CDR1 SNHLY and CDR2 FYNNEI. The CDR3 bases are TGTGCCAGCAAACTATCCAGGGGGCCTGGGGCCAACGTCCTGACTTTC. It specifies CASKLSRGPGANVLTF.